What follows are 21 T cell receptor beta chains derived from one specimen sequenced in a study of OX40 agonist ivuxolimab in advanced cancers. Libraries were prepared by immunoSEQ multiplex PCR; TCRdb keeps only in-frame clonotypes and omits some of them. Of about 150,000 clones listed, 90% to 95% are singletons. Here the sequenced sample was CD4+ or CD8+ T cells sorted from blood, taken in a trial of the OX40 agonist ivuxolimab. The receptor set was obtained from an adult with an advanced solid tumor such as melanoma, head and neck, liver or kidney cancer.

CDR3 in amino acids: CASSSLSKNIQYF. The CDR3 DNA sequence: TGTGCCAGCAGCTCTCTGTCCAAAAACATTCAGTACTTC. The V and J genes are TRBV5-4 and TRBJ2-4; D remains unclear. Germline CDR1 and CDR2: SGHNT and YYREEE (reference sequence). V lost 3 bases to trimming and J lost 2 bases, with 6 bases between them. The CDR3 runs 13 residues.

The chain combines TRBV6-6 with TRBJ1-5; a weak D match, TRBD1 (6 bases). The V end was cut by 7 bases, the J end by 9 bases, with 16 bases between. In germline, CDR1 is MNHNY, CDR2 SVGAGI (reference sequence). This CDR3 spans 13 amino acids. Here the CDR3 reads CASNPTGGGPQHF. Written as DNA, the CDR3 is TGTGCCAGCAACCCGACAGGAGGGGGGCCCCAGCATTTT.

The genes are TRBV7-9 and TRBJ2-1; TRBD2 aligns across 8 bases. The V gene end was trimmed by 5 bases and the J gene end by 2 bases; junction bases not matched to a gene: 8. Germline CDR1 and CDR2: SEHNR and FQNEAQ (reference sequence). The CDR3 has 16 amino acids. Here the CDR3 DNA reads TGTGCCAGCAGCCCCCTGGGTAGCGGGGCCTACAATGAGCAGTTCTTC. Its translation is CASSPLGSGAYNEQFF. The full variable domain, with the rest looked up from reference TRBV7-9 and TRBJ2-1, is DTGVSQNPRHKITKRGQNVTFRCDPISEHNRLYWYRQTLGQGPEFLTYFQNEAQLEKSRLLSDRFSAERPKGSFSTLEIQRTEQGDSAMYLCASSPLGSGAYNEQFFGPGTRLTVL.

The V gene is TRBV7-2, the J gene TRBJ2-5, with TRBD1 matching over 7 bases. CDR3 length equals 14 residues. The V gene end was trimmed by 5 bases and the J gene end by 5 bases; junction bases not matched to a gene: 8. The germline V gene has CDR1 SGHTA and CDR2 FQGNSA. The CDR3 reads CASSEDRVVETQYF. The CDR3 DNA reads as TGTGCCAGCAGCGAAGACAGGGTGGTGGAGACCCAGTACTTC.

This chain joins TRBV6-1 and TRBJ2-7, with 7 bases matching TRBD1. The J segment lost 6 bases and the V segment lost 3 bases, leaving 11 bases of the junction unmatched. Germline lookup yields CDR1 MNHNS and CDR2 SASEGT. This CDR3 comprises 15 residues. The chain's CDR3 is CASSDPGTAMREQYF. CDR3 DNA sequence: TGTGCCAGCAGTGACCCCGGGACAGCTATGCGCGAGCAGTACTTC.

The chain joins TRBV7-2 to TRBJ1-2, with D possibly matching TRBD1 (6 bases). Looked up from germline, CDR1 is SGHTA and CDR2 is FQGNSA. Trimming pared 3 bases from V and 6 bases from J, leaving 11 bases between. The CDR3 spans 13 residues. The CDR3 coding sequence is TGTGCCAGCAGCTTGCAGGGGTTCGATGGCTACACCTTC. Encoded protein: CASSLQGFDGYTF.

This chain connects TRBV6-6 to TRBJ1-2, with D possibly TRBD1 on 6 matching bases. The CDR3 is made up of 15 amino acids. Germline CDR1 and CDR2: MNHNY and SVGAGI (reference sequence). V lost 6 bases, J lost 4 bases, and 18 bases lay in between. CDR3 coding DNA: TGTGCCAGCAGCCCCCGGACAGCCCAACTCTATGGCTACACCTTC. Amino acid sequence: CASSPRTAQLYGYTF.

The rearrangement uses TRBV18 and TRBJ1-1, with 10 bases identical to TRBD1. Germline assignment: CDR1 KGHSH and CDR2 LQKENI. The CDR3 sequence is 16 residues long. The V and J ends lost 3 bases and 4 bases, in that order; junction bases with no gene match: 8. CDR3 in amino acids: CASSPQTGGRGTEAFF. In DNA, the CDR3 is TGTGCCAGCTCACCCCAGACAGGGGGCAGGGGCACTGAAGCTTTCTTT.

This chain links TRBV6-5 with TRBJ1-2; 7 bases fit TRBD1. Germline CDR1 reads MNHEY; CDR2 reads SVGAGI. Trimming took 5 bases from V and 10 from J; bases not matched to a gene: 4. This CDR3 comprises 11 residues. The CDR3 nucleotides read TGTGCCAGCAGTAATACAGGGGCCTACACCTTC. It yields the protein CASSNTGAYTF.

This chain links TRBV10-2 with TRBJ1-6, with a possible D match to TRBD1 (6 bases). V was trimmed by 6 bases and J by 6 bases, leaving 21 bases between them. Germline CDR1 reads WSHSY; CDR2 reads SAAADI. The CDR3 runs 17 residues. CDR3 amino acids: CASSAGTQGGFNSPLHF. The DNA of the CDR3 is TGCGCCAGCAGCGCCGGGACCCAAGGGGGTTTTAATTCACCCCTCCACTTT.

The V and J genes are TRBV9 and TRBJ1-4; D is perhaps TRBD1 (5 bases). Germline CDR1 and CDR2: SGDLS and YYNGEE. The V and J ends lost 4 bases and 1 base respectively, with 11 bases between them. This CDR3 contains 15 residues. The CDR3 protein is CASSPGRGTNEKLFF. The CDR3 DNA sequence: TGTGCCAGCAGCCCGGGGAGGGGAACTAATGAAAAACTGTTTTTT.

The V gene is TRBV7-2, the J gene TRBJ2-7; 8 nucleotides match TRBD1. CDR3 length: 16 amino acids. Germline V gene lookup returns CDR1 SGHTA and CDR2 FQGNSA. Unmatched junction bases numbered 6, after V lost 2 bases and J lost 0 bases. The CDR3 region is CASSLWTGRSSYEQYF. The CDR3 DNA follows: TGTGCCAGCAGCTTATGGACAGGGCGAAGCTCCTACGAGCAGTACTTC.

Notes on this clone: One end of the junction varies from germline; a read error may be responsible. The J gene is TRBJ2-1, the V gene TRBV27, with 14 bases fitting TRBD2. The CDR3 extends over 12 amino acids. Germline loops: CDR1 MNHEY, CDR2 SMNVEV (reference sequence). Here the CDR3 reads CASSMGGLAGVF. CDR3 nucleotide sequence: TGTGCCAGCAGCATGGGGGGACTAGCGGGGGTCTTC.

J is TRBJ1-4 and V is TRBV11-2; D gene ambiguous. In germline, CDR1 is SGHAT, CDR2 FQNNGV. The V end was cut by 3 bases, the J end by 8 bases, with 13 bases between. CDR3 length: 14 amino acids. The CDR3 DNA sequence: TGTGCCAGCAGCTTCCCCGGGGAGAGAGAAAAACTGTTTTTT. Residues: CASSFPGEREKLFF.

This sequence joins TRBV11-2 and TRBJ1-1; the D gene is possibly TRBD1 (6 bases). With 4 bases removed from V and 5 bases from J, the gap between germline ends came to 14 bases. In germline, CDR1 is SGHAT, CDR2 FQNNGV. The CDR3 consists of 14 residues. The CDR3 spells CASSSWGRGTEAFF. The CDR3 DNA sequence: TGTGCCAGCAGCTCGTGGGGGCGCGGGACTGAAGCTTTCTTT.

The CDR3 DNA follows: TGCGCCAGCAGCTTGGCGGAGGGAGGTGAGCAGTTCTTC. Amino acids: CASSLAEGGEQFF. The chain combines TRBV5-1 with TRBJ2-1; tentative D call: TRBD2 (6 bases). Germline CDR1 and CDR2: SGHRS and YFSETQ. The CDR3 covers 13 residues. Trimming shortened V by 0 bases and J by 9 bases, and 10 bases separated the two germline ends.

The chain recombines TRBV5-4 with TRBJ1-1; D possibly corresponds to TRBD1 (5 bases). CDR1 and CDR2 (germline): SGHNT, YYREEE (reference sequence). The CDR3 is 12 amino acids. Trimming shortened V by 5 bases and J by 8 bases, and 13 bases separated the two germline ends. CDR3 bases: TGTGCCAGCAGAACCGGGGCCACCGAAGCTTTCTTT. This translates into CASRTGATEAFF.

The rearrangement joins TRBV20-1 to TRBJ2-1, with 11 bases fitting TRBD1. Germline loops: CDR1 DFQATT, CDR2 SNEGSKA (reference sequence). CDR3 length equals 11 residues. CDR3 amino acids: CTGTGGHEQFF. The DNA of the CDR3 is TGCACCGGGACAGGGGGACATGAGCAGTTCTTC.

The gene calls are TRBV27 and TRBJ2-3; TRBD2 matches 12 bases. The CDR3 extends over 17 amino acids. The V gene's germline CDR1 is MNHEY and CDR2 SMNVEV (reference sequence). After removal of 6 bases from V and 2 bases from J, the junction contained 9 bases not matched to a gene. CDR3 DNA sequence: TGTGCCAGCAGCATGTGGCTAGCGGGGGGGGTCACAGATACGCAGTATTTT. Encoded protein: CASSMWLAGGVTDTQYF.

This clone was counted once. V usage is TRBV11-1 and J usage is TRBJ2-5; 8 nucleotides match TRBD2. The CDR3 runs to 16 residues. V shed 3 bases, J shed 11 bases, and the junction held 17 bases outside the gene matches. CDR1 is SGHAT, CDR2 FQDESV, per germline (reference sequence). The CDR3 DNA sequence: TGTGCCAGCAGCTTGATGGGAACTAGCGGACCAAGGGAGCAGTACTTC. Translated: CASSLMGTSGPREQYF.

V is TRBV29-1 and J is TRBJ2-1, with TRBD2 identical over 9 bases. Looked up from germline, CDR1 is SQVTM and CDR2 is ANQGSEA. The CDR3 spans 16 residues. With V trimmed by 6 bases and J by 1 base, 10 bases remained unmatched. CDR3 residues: CSVRGLAGRSYNEQFF. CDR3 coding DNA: TGCAGCGTCCGCGGGCTAGCGGGAAGATCCTACAATGAGCAGTTCTTC.